Shown below are 25 T cell receptor beta chains from a single sample sequenced in a study of chemoradiotherapy in HPV16-positive cancers. Clones were sequenced by immunoSEQ multiplex PCR, and TCRdb holds only the in-frame ones, with some missing. The top ten hold over 3.5% of the sample, which has approximately 1,500 clones, around 90% seen once. The sequences come from tumor tissue, collected from a patient who underwent chemoradiotherapy. Every receptor here comes from a human donor with HPV-associated anogenital cancer.

CDR3 loop: CAWSFPNTEAFF. CDR3 bases: TGTGCCTGGAGTTTCCCGAACACTGAAGCTTTCTTT. The rearrangement joins TRBV30 to TRBJ1-1, with unresolved D. Per the germline V gene, CDR1 is GTSNPN and CDR2 is SVGIG (reference sequence). Between the trimmed V and J ends, which lost 2 bases and 1 base, there was a span of 5 bases. The length of the CDR3 is 12 residues.

The chain recombines TRBV27 with TRBJ1-2; 8 nucleotides agree with TRBD1. Germline trimming cut 6 bases from V and 5 bases from J; bases unmatched to any gene: 5. The CDR3 totals 13 residues. Germline CDR1 and CDR2: MNHEY and SMNVEV (reference sequence). The CDR3 sequence is CASRAGGRYGYTF. In DNA, the CDR3 is TGTGCCAGCAGGGCAGGGGGCAGGTATGGCTACACCTTC.

The table lists this clone with a few counts. V gene TRBV2 combines with J gene TRBJ2-3; 8 bases align to TRBD1. The germline gives CDR1 SNHLY, CDR2 FYNNEI. V trimming: 6 bases; J trimming: 6 bases; junction bases outside the gene matches: 2. This CDR3 is built from 12 residues. DNA for the CDR3: TGTGCCAGCAGAGACAGGGGCGATACGCAGTATTTT. Translation: CASRDRGDTQYF.

This chain links TRBV2 with TRBJ2-3, with a possible D match to TRBD1 (6 bases). The CDR3 extends over 16 amino acids. With 6 bases removed from V and 1 base from J, the gap between germline ends came to 17 bases. Germline V CDR1 and CDR2: SNHLY, FYNNEI. The CDR3 sequence: CASSEGGHRGTDTQYF. Here the CDR3 DNA reads TGTGCCAGCAGCGAGGGTGGACACAGGGGCACAGATACGCAGTATTTT.

This clone has a handful of counts. V gene TRBV5-1 combines with J gene TRBJ1-2, with 7 bases fitting TRBD1. The ends lost 5 bases at V and 0 bases at J; junction bases unmatched: 4. The CDR3 covers 14 residues. Germline V lookup: CDR1 SGHRS, CDR2 YFSETQ. For the CDR3, the DNA is TGCGCCAGCAGTAGGGACAGAACTAACTATGGCTACACCTTC. Protein product: CASSRDRTNYGYTF. The entire variable domain, with the rest obtained from reference TRBV5-1 and TRBJ1-2, is as follows: KAGVTQTPRYLIKTRGQQVTLSCSPISGHRSVSWYQQTPGQGLQFLFEYFSETQRNKGNFPGRFSGRQFSNSRSEMNVSTLELGDSALYLCASSRDRTNYGYTFGSGTRLTVV.

The rearrangement uses TRBV2 and TRBJ1-2; D remains ambiguous. Per germline, CDR1 SNHLY and CDR2 FYNNEI. The CDR3 is 14 residues long. Trimming stripped 3 bases from V and 5 bases from J, with 13 bases between. CDR3 sequence: CASSEMAARYGYTF. CDR3 coding DNA: TGTGCCAGCAGTGAGATGGCGGCCAGGTATGGCTACACCTTC. The entire variable domain, with the rest obtained from reference TRBV2 and TRBJ1-2, is as follows: EPEVTQTPSHQVTQMGQEVILRCVPISNHLYFYWYRQILGQKVEFLVSFYNNEISEKSEIFDDQFSVERPDGSNFTLKIRSTKLEDSAMYFCASSEMAARYGYTFGSGTRLTVV.

This clone appeared a single time. The chain uses TRBV30 and TRBJ1-1; D is perhaps TRBD1 (5 bases). Germline CDR1 is GTSNPN and CDR2 is SVGIG (reference sequence). This CDR3 contains 10 residues. V lost 5 bases and J lost 11, with 12 bases in between. The CDR3 loop reads CAWAAGRAFF. In nucleotides, the CDR3 is TGTGCCTGGGCGGCGGGGCGTGCTTTCTTT.

The CDR3 sequence: CAWSPGAPLGRQYF. CDR3 coding DNA: TGTGCCTGGAGTCCGGGCGCTCCCCTGGGACGGCAGTACTTC. The chain recombines TRBV30 with TRBJ2-7, with D perhaps given as TRBD1 or TRBD2 (5 bases each). CDR3 length: 14 residues. Germline values: CDR1 GTSNPN, CDR2 SVGIG (reference sequence). The V and J ends lost 2 bases and 9 bases respectively, with 20 bases between them.

The CDR3 is CASNPGTGGGETQYF. The CDR3 DNA is TGTGCCAGCAACCCCGGGACAGGGGGCGGGGAGACCCAGTACTTC. V is TRBV6-1 and J is TRBJ2-5; 12 bases agree with TRBD1. The CDR3 loop spans 15 amino acids. CDR1 is MNHNS, CDR2 SASEGT, per germline. V trimming: 7 bases; J trimming: 5 bases; junction bases outside the gene matches: 8.

This chain uses TRBV11-3 with TRBJ1-5, with D hard to call. The CDR3 is 19 amino acids. V was shortened by 1 base and J by 5 bases, with 24 bases between the two germline ends. The V gene's germline CDR1 is SGHNT and CDR2 YENEEA. DNA for the CDR3: TGTGCCAGCAGCTTAGGGGGTGCCCACCACGATTCACCACATCAGCCCCAGCATTTT. This gives the protein CASSLGGAHHDSPHQPQHF.

This chain connects TRBV2 to TRBJ2-7, with TRBD2 matching 14 bases. Germline CDR1 is SNHLY and CDR2 is FYNNEI. Losses at the gene ends were 4 bases for V and 5 bases for J; bases not matched to a gene: 4. This CDR3 contains 15 residues. The CDR3 nucleotides are TGTGCCAGCAGTGGGGGACTAGCGGGAGACAACGAGCAGTACTTC. This encodes CASSGGLAGDNEQYF.

The J gene is TRBJ2-7, the V gene TRBV7-2, with 7 positions matching TRBD2. The CDR3 sequence is 16 residues long. J lost 3 bases, V lost 5 bases, and 13 bases had no gene match. CDR1 and CDR2 from the germline V gene are SGHTA and FQGNSA. The CDR3 loop reads CASSPLGLRGDYEQYF. Written as DNA, the CDR3 is TGTGCCAGCAGCCCTCTGGGACTAAGAGGGGACTACGAGCAGTACTTC.

This clone was observed once. The J gene is TRBJ1-6, the V gene TRBV28; D may be TRBD1 (5 bases). The CDR3 totals 14 residues. Germline loops: CDR1 MDHEN, CDR2 SYDVKM. Trimming left V 6 bases short and J 7 bases short, with 13 bases between. In nucleotides, the CDR3 is TGTGCCAGCAGCCAGGGATCGAAGAATTCACCCCTCCACTTT. Protein sequence: CASSQGSKNSPLHF.

This clone was seen only a few times. The chain combines TRBV18 with TRBJ2-7, with TRBD1 identical over 11 bases. The V segment lost 3 bases and the J segment 4 bases; nucleotides outside the gene matches: 8. Per the germline V gene, CDR1 is KGHSH and CDR2 is LQKENI. The CDR3 runs to 16 residues. CDR3 in DNA: TGTGCCAGCTCACCTCCACCCGGGACAGGGGGTTACGAGCAGTACTTC. This codes for CASSPPPGTGGYEQYF.

This clone is a singleton in its sample. The chain combines TRBV12-5 with TRBJ1-3; D remains ambiguous. Germline V lookup: CDR1 LGHNT, CDR2 FRNRAP. Trimming pared 5 bases from V and 4 bases from J, leaving 6 bases between. The CDR3 runs to 12 residues. This CDR3 reads CASGQPGNTIYF. The DNA of the CDR3 is TGTGCTAGTGGTCAACCCGGAAACACCATATATTTT.

This clone occurred once. This chain joins TRBV6-5 and TRBJ1-2; TRBD1 might be the D (5 bases). The CDR3 covers 14 residues. V dropped 7 bases and J dropped 6 bases, with 18 bases sitting between them. Germline V lookup: CDR1 MNHEY, CDR2 SVGAGI. The CDR3 sequence is CASTPFTGDDGYTF. CDR3 DNA sequence: TGTGCCAGCACTCCCTTTACGGGGGACGATGGCTACACCTTC.

The chain employs TRBV2 and TRBJ1-2, with a possible D match to TRBD1 (6 bases). The germline V gene encodes CDR1 SNHLY and CDR2 FYNNEI. Trimming took off 6 bases at V and 4 bases at J, with 12 bases between the two ends. This CDR3 is built from 13 residues. The CDR3 nucleotides are TGTGCCAGCAGGTCTCAGGGGACCTATGGCTACACCTTC. Translation: CASRSQGTYGYTF.

The chain recombines TRBV7-9 with TRBJ1-6; no clear D. Germline values: CDR1 SEHNR, CDR2 FQNEAQ (reference sequence). Trimming pared 1 base from V and 10 bases from J, leaving 8 bases between. The CDR3 consists of 13 residues. The DNA of the CDR3 is TGTGCCAGCAGCTTAGGTCCCCCCTCACCCCTCCACTTT. This codes for CASSLGPPSPLHF. The full variable domain, its missing parts supplied by reference TRBV7-9 and TRBJ1-6, is DTGVSQNPRHKITKRGQNVTFRCDPISEHNRLYWYRQTLGQGPEFLTYFQNEAQLEKSRLLSDRFSAERPKGSFSTLEIQRTEQGDSAMYLCASSLGPPSPLHFGNGTRLTVT.

This clone was seen a handful of times. The chain has TRBV7-2 and TRBJ1-6, with D hard to call. This CDR3 comprises 14 residues. The V end lost 3 bases, the J end lost 10 bases, and 13 bases lay between the germline ends. Germline loops: CDR1 SGHTA, CDR2 FQGNSA. CDR3 protein: CASSFKGAASPLHF. CDR3 DNA sequence: TGTGCCAGCAGCTTTAAGGGAGCGGCCTCACCCCTCCACTTT.

This clone was seen a few times. This sequence joins TRBV10-3 and TRBJ1-1, with unresolved D. Germline CDR1 ENHRY, CDR2 SYGVKD. The V and J ends lost 6 bases and 3 bases respectively, with 11 bases between them. This CDR3 comprises 13 residues. The chain's CDR3 is CAIRKAPDTEAFF. In DNA, the CDR3 is TGTGCCATCAGGAAGGCGCCAGACACTGAAGCTTTCTTT.

The CDR3 protein is CASSPLDWAYEQYF. The CDR3 DNA sequence: TGTGCCAGCAGCCCCTTGGACTGGGCCTACGAGCAGTACTTC. The rearrangement uses TRBV11-2 and TRBJ2-7; D might be TRBD2 (5 bases). The CDR3 consists of 14 residues. The germline gives CDR1 SGHAT, CDR2 FQNNGV. Trimming removed 5 bases at V and 2 bases at J, with 13 bases between.

The rearrangement uses TRBV2 and TRBJ1-1; 7 bases are shared with TRBD1. V gave up 6 bases and J gave up 6 bases; unmatched junction bases: 7. CDR3 length equals 13 residues. The germline gives CDR1 SNHLY, CDR2 FYNNEI. The CDR3 nucleotides are TGTGCCAGCAGAACAGGGGAAGGGGCTGAAGCTTTCTTT. Amino acids: CASRTGEGAEAFF. The entire variable domain, with the rest obtained from reference TRBV2 and TRBJ1-1, is as follows: EPEVTQTPSHQVTQMGQEVILRCVPISNHLYFYWYRQILGQKVEFLVSFYNNEISEKSEIFDDQFSVERPDGSNFTLKIRSTKLEDSAMYFCASRTGEGAEAFFGQGTRLTVV.

This chain links TRBV14 with TRBJ2-2; tentatively, D is TRBD2 (6 bases). The germline V gene encodes CDR1 SGHDN and CDR2 FVKESK. The V and J ends lost 5 bases and 7 bases respectively, with 17 bases between them. CDR3 length equals 15 residues. The DNA of the CDR3 is TGTGCCAGCAGCGACTGGACCTGGGGAGGCGGGGAGCTGTTTTTT. Its translation is CASSDWTWGGGELFF.

This chain joins TRBV18 and TRBJ2-3, with 7 bases fitting TRBD2. Germline V CDR1 and CDR2: KGHSH, LQKENI. Germline trimming cut 3 bases from V and 0 bases from J; bases unmatched to any gene: 6. This CDR3 comprises 16 residues. CDR3 sequence reads: CASSPPHSGSTDTQYF. The DNA for the CDR3 is TGTGCCAGCTCACCCCCTCATAGCGGGAGCACAGATACGCAGTATTTT.

The chain uses TRBV19 and TRBJ2-5, with 7 positions matching TRBD2. Germline V gene lookup returns CDR1 LNHDA and CDR2 SQIVND (reference sequence). There are 15 residues in the CDR3. The J segment lost 5 bases and the V segment lost 0 bases, leaving 6 bases of the junction unmatched. The CDR3 here is CASSIDLGLTETQYF. The CDR3, as DNA: TGTGCCAGTAGTATAGATCTGGGACTAACCGAGACCCAGTACTTC.